Each of the 15 T cell receptor beta chains below was sequenced from the same sample in a study of tissue T cells after allogeneic stem cell transplantation. This sample's time point: mouse harvest day 14 after allogeneic transplant. The graft held 10^6 splenic CD5+ T cells and 10^7 T-cell-depleted bone marrow cells. The repertoire was sequenced with immunoSEQ multiplex PCR; TCRdb's copy has only in-frame clones and lacks some. In the table there are about 5,800 clones, 40% to 55% of which are singletons. Sequencing was carried out using gut tissue. These receptors were taken from a female BALB/c mouse given C57BL/6 T cells with graft-versus-host disease after an allogeneic hematopoietic cell transplant.

About this clone itself: The gene symbols are mouse symbols. Coverage ceases 1 residue before the CDR3 finishes, and the germline J gene fills in the end. The rearrangement joins TRBV26 to TRBJ1-2; TRBD1 agrees at 7 bases. CDR1 and CDR2 from the germline V gene are KGHPV and FQNQEV (reference sequence). The CDR3 loop spans 14 amino acids. V lost 4 bases to trimming and J lost 0 bases; unmatched junction nucleotides: 2. The CDR3 bases that were read are TGTGCCAGCAGTCGACAGGGAACAAACTCCGACTACACC. Residues: CASSRQGTNSDYT. The whole CDR3 sequence reads CASSRQGTNSDYTF.

This clone rates as medium-sized. These gene names are mouse names. The CDR3 extends 1 residue past the end of the read, so its final part is completed from the germline J gene. The chain has TRBV12-1 and TRBJ2-4; 11 nucleotides match TRBD2. The ends lost 2 bases at V and 11 bases at J; junction bases unmatched: 2. This CDR3 contains 12 residues. Germline-derived CDR1 and CDR2 are SGHSN and HYEKVE. The part of the CDR3 DNA that was read is TGTGCCAGCTCTCCCGGACTGGGGGGCTTGTAC. Translated, it gives CASSPGLGGLY. In full, the CDR3 reads CASSPGLGGLYF.

As concerns this clone: The germline and genes are mouse ones. The read terminates 1 residue ahead of where the CDR3 ends, so the germline J gene completes it. The chain employs TRBV19 and TRBJ2-5; TRBD2 matches 12 bases. CDR1 and CDR2 from the germline V gene are FNHDT and SITEND (reference sequence). The CDR3 covers 14 residues. The V gene end was trimmed by 5 bases and the J gene end by 7 bases; junction bases not matched to a gene: 5. CDR3 sequence reads: CASSRGTGGNTQYF. The sequenced part of the CDR3 DNA is TGTGCCAGCAGCCGCGGGACTGGGGGGAACACCCAGTAC.

About this clone: The gene names here belong to mouse. Coverage ceases 1 residue before the CDR3 finishes, and the germline J gene fills in the end. The V call is TRBV20, the J call TRBJ1-2, with D possibly TRBD1 on 6 matching bases. Germline V gene lookup returns CDR1 GFQATS and CDR2 STVNSAI. The CDR3 contains 14 residues. V dropped 0 bases and J dropped 2 bases, with 10 bases sitting between them. This CDR3 reads CGARDAQGNSDYTF. The covered CDR3 bases are TGTGGTGCTAGGGATGCACAGGGCAACTCCGACTACACC.

As for this clone: The gene names given are mouse names. The CDR3 end falls 1 residue outside the read, so it is completed with the germline J gene. The chain is built from TRBV12-2 and TRBJ2-7; TRBD2 matches 9 bases. J gave up 0 bases and V 3 bases, and 2 bases lay outside the gene matches. Per germline, CDR1 SGHLS and CDR2 HYDKME. The CDR3 totals 14 residues. The CDR3 loop reads CASSGLGHSYEQYF. Partial CDR3 DNA: TGTGCCAGCTCTGGACTGGGGCACTCCTATGAACAGTAC.

A remark on this clone: All gene names here are mouse names. The DNA ends 1 residue before the CDR3 does, and the rest of the CDR3 is filled in from the germline J gene. The genes are TRBV12-2 and TRBJ1-3; D unclear. Trimming cost V 0 bases and J 0 bases, with 8 bases left between them. Looked up from germline, CDR1 is SGHLS and CDR2 is HYDKME. The CDR3 has 15 residues. CDR3 loop: CASSLTANSGNTLYF. CDR3 bases read: TGTGCCAGCTCTCTCACGGCAAATTCTGGAAATACGCTCTAT.

Comments on this clone: Genes here carry mouse names. The DNA ends 1 residue before the CDR3 does, and the rest of the CDR3 is filled in from the germline J gene. The chain has TRBV23 and TRBJ2-7; TRBD1 is the table's D call, not checked against the DNA. The CDR3 is made up of 14 amino acids. Germline V CDR1 and CDR2: KGHTA, FQNQQP. The DNA read from the CDR3 is TGCTCCAGCAGTCACCGGGACAGGGGGTATGAACAGTAC. It encodes CSSSHRDRGYEQY. The whole CDR3 protein reads CSSSHRDRGYEQYF.

Details on this clone: Gene names and germline match the mouse. Read sequence stops 1 residue before the CDR3 end, and the germline J gene provides the missing end. This chain connects TRBV15 to TRBJ1-3; 8 bases map to TRBD1. The CDR3 length is 15 residues. Germline trimming cut 5 bases from V and 2 bases from J; bases unmatched to any gene: 5. From germline, CDR1 is SGHND and CDR2 FRSKSL. The CDR3 reads CASSIRGRPGNTLYF. Partial CDR3 DNA: TGTGCCAGCAGTATCAGGGGGCGCCCTGGAAATACGCTCTAT. Full variable domain (remainder filled in from reference TRBV15 and TRBJ1-3): DAGVTQTPRHEVAEKGQTIILKCEPVSGHNDLFWYRQTKIQGLELLSYFRSKSLMEDGGAFKDRFKAEMLNSSFSTLKIQPTEPKDSAVYLCASSIRGRPGNTLYFGEGSRLIVV.

A remark on this clone: Mouse gene names apply. The CDR3 bases that were read are TGTGCCAGCAGTCTGTCACAGGCCAACGAAAGATTATTT. Translated, it gives CASSLSQANERLF. The whole CDR3 reads CASSLSQANERLFF. The chain combines TRBV26 with TRBJ1-4; D is perhaps TRBD1 (5 bases). With the read ending 1 residue before the CDR3 end, the germline J gene is used to fill in that end. Trimming removed 0 bases at V and 3 bases at J, with 5 bases between. Germline loops: CDR1 KGHPV, CDR2 FQNQEV (reference sequence). This CDR3 is 14 amino acids long. The complete variable domain, with remaining parts taken from reference TRBV26 and TRBJ1-4, reads NSKVIQTPRYLVKGQGQKAKMRCIPEKGHPVVFWYQQNKNNEFKFLINFQNQEVLQQIDMTEKRFSAECPSNSPCSLEIQSSEAGDSALYLCASSLSQANERLFFGHGTKLSVL.

This clone was found a few times. Gene names and germline refer to mouse. The read finishes 1 residue shy of the CDR3 end, and the germline J gene is used to complete it. V gene TRBV15 combines with J gene TRBJ2-2; D gene uncertain. This CDR3 comprises 13 residues. With 3 bases removed from V and 1 base from J, the gap between germline ends came to 3 bases. From germline, CDR1 is SGHND and CDR2 FRSKSL. CDR3 sequence: CASSLENTGQLYF. The covered CDR3 bases are TGTGCCAGCAGTTTGGAAAACACCGGGCAGCTCTAC.

This clone was counted between two and nine times. Mouse gene names apply. The sequenced fragment ends 1 residue before the CDR3 boundary, so the rest is inferred from the germline J gene. Other DNA sequences in the same sample also yield this CDR3. The chain is built from TRBV26 and TRBJ2-7; 9 bases match TRBD2. Germline CDR1 and CDR2: KGHPV and FQNQEV (reference sequence). With 2 bases clipped from V and 1 base from J, the junction kept 0 bases outside the gene matches. The length of the CDR3 is 14 residues. Incomplete CDR3 DNA: TGTGCCAGCAGTCTGCTGGGGGGGTCCTATGAACAGTAC. Translating gives CASSLLGGSYEQY. The complete CDR3 protein is CASSLLGGSYEQYF.

This clone is termed medium-sized. The gene symbols are mouse symbols. Read coverage stops 1 residue before the CDR3 terminus; the germline J gene supplies the remainder. The rearrangement uses TRBV20 and TRBJ2-1; 8 bases line up with TRBD2. The CDR3 is 14 amino acids. CDR1 is GFQATS and CDR2 is STVNSAI in the germline V gene. The J segment lost 6 bases and the V segment lost 0 bases, leaving 4 bases of the junction unmatched. The CDR3: CGARDWGEIAEQFF. The CDR3 DNA, read in part, is TGTGGTGCTAGGGACTGGGGGGAAATTGCTGAGCAGTTC. Based on the CDR3 plus reference TRBV20 and TRBJ2-1, the full variable domain is GALVYQYPRRTICKSGTSMRMECQAVGFQATSVAWYRQSPQKTFELIALSTVNSAIKYEQNFTQEKFPISHPNLSFSSMTVLNAYLEDRGLYLCGARDWGEIAEQFFGPGTRLTVL.

Regarding this clone: Gene labels here are mouse ones. The read gets to within 1 residue of the CDR3 end, and the germline J gene fills in the rest. This rearrangement joins TRBV23 to TRBJ2-5; the table calls TRBD2, which could not be checked here. Germline assignment: CDR1 KGHTA and CDR2 FQNQQP. The CDR3 extends over 13 amino acids. CDR3: CSSRSGLQDTQYF. The part of the CDR3 DNA that was read is TGCTCCAGCAGGAGTGGACTTCAAGACACCCAGTAC.

In the case of this clone: Genes here carry mouse names. The CDR3 end is not reached by the read, which stops 1 residue before it; the germline J gene fills it in. The V and J genes are TRBV16 and TRBJ1-2, with 7 bases aligning to TRBD1. CDR3 length equals 14 residues. Germline CDR1 and CDR2: SGHSA and FRNQAP. With V trimmed by 5 bases and J by 0 bases, 3 bases remained unmatched. The CDR3 DNA, read in part, is TGTGCAAGCAGCCCCGGGACAGCAAACTCCGACTACACC. Encoded protein: CASSPGTANSDYT. Given in full, the CDR3 is CASSPGTANSDYTF.

A few counts support this clone. The gene names given are mouse names. From the germline J gene comes the end of the CDR3, since the read stops 1 residue before it. The chain links TRBV19 to TRBJ2-4; 14 bases match TRBD2. The CDR3 totals 16 residues. After removal of 6 bases from V and 3 bases from J, the junction contained 6 bases not matched to a gene. Germline CDR1 and CDR2: FNHDT and SITEND (reference sequence). CDR3 amino acids: CASTGGLGGRQNTLYF. The CDR3 bases that were read are TGTGCCAGCACCGGGGGACTGGGGGGGCGCCAAAACACCTTGTAC.